These 20 T cell receptor beta chains came from one sample sequenced in a study of cytotoxic CD8 clonotypes in ibrutinib-treated CLL. Sequenced by immunoSEQ multiplex PCR; TCRdb stores in-frame clones only, minus some. The sample includes some 150,000 clones, approximately 80% seen only once; the top ten take 7.5% to 9%. This sample comprised PBMCs, obtained after 36 months of ibrutinib treatment. The receptors originated from a human donor with chronic lymphocytic leukemia.

The chain carries TRBV13 and TRBJ1-2; TRBD1 aligns across 9 bases. This CDR3 comprises 17 residues. J was trimmed by 5 bases and V by 5 bases; bases with no gene match: 15. Germline V gene sequence: CDR1 PRHDT, CDR2 FYEKMQ (reference sequence). CDR3 protein: CASSPRQGGLPHYGYTF. The CDR3 DNA reads as TGTGCCAGCAGCCCCAGACAGGGGGGCCTCCCTCATTATGGCTACACCTTC.

V usage is TRBV11-2 and J usage is TRBJ2-7; unclear D gene. Trimming cost V 1 base and J 4 bases, with 11 bases left between them. CDR1 and CDR2 from the germline V gene are SGHAT and FQNNGV. This CDR3 is built from 14 residues. The chain's CDR3 is CASSLGAGVYEQYF. Here the CDR3 DNA reads TGTGCCAGCAGCTTAGGTGCTGGGGTATACGAGCAGTACTTC.

The chain uses TRBV19 and TRBJ1-2; D is uncertain. Trimming pared 6 bases from V and 2 bases from J, leaving 16 bases between. Germline V lookup: CDR1 LNHDA, CDR2 SQIVND (reference sequence). This CDR3 has 15 residues. The CDR3 loop is CASSSGGSVNYGYTF. CDR3 bases: TGTGCCAGTAGCTCGGGCGGGTCCGTCAACTATGGCTACACCTTC.

V is TRBV27 and J is TRBJ2-7; tentatively, D is TRBD2 (7 bases). V shed 7 bases and J shed 7 bases, with 14 bases lying between them. The CDR3 spans 12 residues. Per the germline V gene, CDR1 is MNHEY and CDR2 is SMNVEV (reference sequence). DNA of the CDR3: TGTGCCAGCAAGGCGGGGGCTCAGGAGCAGTACTTC. Translated: CASKAGAQEQYF.

This clone was seen a few times. The J gene is TRBJ2-7, the V gene TRBV27; D might be TRBD2 (6 bases). V was shortened by 5 bases and J by 7 bases, with 18 bases between the two germline ends. CDR1 is MNHEY and CDR2 is SMNVEV in the germline V gene (reference sequence). The CDR3 covers 14 residues. The CDR3 DNA follows: TGTGCCAGCAGTGCTACAGGTTGGGCGGGAGAGCAGTACTTC. Translated: CASSATGWAGEQYF.

This clone appeared a single time. V and J are TRBV15 and TRBJ2-3; TRBD2 matches 7 bases. Germline values: CDR1 LNHNV, CDR2 YYDKDF (reference sequence). The V gene end was trimmed by 8 bases and the J gene end by 0 bases; junction bases not matched to a gene: 5. This CDR3 comprises 14 residues. This chain's CDR3 is CATRVRGSTDTQYF. The CDR3 DNA follows: TGTGCCACCCGAGTGCGGGGGAGCACAGATACGCAGTATTTT.

The chain combines TRBV5-4 with TRBJ2-7; TRBD1 or TRBD2 may be the D gene (6 bases each). V was cut by 0 bases and J by 0 bases, with 7 bases left in between. The CDR3 length is 14 residues. CDR1 and CDR2 from the germline V gene are SGHNT and YYREEE (reference sequence). CDR3 sequence (DNA): TGTGCCAGCAGCTTGGGGGGGGCCTCCTACGAGCAGTACTTC. Its protein is CASSLGGASYEQYF.

Notes on this clone: Different DNA sequences within this sample yield the same CDR3. This chain links TRBV30 with TRBJ1-2; D unclear. Deletions cut 0 bases from V and 3 bases from J, with 2 bases between. CDR1 is GTSNPN, CDR2 SVGIG, per germline (reference sequence). The length of the CDR3 is 11 residues. CDR3 nucleotides: TGTGCCTGGAGTGTACACTATGGCTACACCTTC. Translating it yields CAWSVHYGYTF.

This clone came up a few times. The V call is TRBV27, the J call TRBJ1-1, with unresolved D. The CDR3 consists of 16 residues. CDR1 MNHEY and CDR2 SMNVEV come from the germline V gene (reference sequence). Between the trimmed V and J ends, which lost 5 bases and 4 bases, there was a span of 20 bases. The CDR3, as DNA: TGTGCCAGCAGTCCCGGATACACGTGGCGGGGCACTGAAGCTTTCTTT. This sequence encodes CASSPGYTWRGTEAFF.

The chain recombines TRBV27 with TRBJ2-1, with 10 bases fitting TRBD1. The V gene's germline CDR1 is MNHEY and CDR2 SMNVEV (reference sequence). This CDR3 is built from 15 residues. With 7 bases clipped from V and 2 bases from J, the junction kept 5 bases outside the gene matches. This chain's CDR3 is CASTTGQGAYNEQFF. In DNA form, the CDR3 reads TGTGCCAGCACCACCGGACAGGGGGCCTACAATGAGCAGTTCTTC.

The V call is TRBV20-1, the J call TRBJ2-7; D gene uncertain. Germline V gene sequence: CDR1 DFQATT, CDR2 SNEGSKA (reference sequence). V was trimmed by 5 bases and J by 3 bases, leaving 8 bases between them. The CDR3 runs 11 residues. The CDR3 nucleotides read TGCAGTGCTCCTTTTAGCTACGAGCAGTACTTC. It codes for CSAPFSYEQYF.

The chain recombines TRBV15 with TRBJ2-7; 12 bases map to TRBD2. This CDR3 has 17 residues. The germline V gene encodes CDR1 LNHNV and CDR2 YYDKDF (reference sequence). Trimming took 0 bases from V and 0 from J; bases not matched to a gene: 3. Written as DNA, the CDR3 is TGTGCCACCAGCAGAGACCGGACTAGCGGGACCTCCTACGAGCAGTACTTC. As protein: CATSRDRTSGTSYEQYF. The full variable domain, with the rest looked up from reference TRBV15 and TRBJ2-7, is DAMVIQNPRYQVTQFGKPVTLSCSQTLNHNVMYWYQQKSSQAPKLLFHYYDKDFNNEADTPDNFQSRRPNTSFCFLDIRSPGLGDTAMYLCATSRDRTSGTSYEQYFGPGTRLTVT.

In its sample, this clone was seen a few times. This chain links TRBV19 with TRBJ1-2; D may be TRBD1 (6 bases). V shed 3 bases and J shed 2 bases, with 13 bases lying between them. The CDR3 totals 15 residues. Germline values: CDR1 LNHDA, CDR2 SQIVND (reference sequence). This CDR3 is CASSIVGRGNYGYTF. CDR3 nucleotide sequence: TGTGCCAGTAGTATTGTCGGCAGGGGCAACTATGGCTACACCTTC.

The chain uses TRBV7-3 and TRBJ2-6; 7 bases match TRBD1. Trimming at V came to 5 bases and at J to 0 bases, leaving 4 bases not matched to a gene. This CDR3 comprises 16 residues. Germline CDR1 is SGHTA and CDR2 is FQGTGA. CDR3 protein: CASSRQGSSGANVLTF. The CDR3 nucleotides read TGTGCCAGCAGCCGACAGGGATCCTCTGGGGCCAACGTCCTGACTTTC.

In this sample, this clone turned up a few times. This chain connects TRBV5-4 to TRBJ1-5; D unclear. Germline V gene data show CDR1 as SGHNT and CDR2 as YYREEE (reference sequence). Trimming took off 0 bases at V and 4 bases at J, with 5 bases between the two ends. The CDR3 spans 13 residues. CDR3 loop: CASSLGENQPQHF. In nucleotides, the CDR3 is TGTGCCAGCAGCTTGGGTGAAAATCAGCCCCAGCATTTT. The whole variable domain, remainder taken from reference TRBV5-4 and TRBJ1-5, is ETGVTQSPTHLIKTRGQQVTLRCSSQSGHNTVSWYQQALGQGPQFIFQYYREEENGRGNFPPRFSGLQFPNYSSELNVNALELDDSALYLCASSLGENQPQHFGDGTRLSIL.

With regard to this clone: Other DNA sequences from this sample encode an identical CDR3 as well. V gene TRBV29-1 combines with J gene TRBJ2-1; possibly TRBD1 for D (5 bases). The CDR3 is made up of 12 amino acids. Germline CDR1 and CDR2: SQVTM and ANQGSEA. Trimming stripped 4 bases from V and 7 bases from J, with 11 bases between. Here the CDR3 DNA reads TGCAGCGTTGGTAGGGCAGGGAATGAGCAGTTCTTC. Its translation: CSVGRAGNEQFF.

A single count supports this clone. The chain carries TRBV6-5 and TRBJ1-2; D perhaps matches TRBD1 (5 bases). The CDR3 sequence is 13 residues long. V gave up 6 bases and J gave up 3 bases, with 11 bases separating them. Germline V gives CDR1 MNHEY, CDR2 SVGAGI. The CDR3 DNA follows: TGTGCCAGCAGCGAGACAGATTACTATGGCTACACCTTC. This gives the protein CASSETDYYGYTF.

The chain recombines TRBV15 with TRBJ2-1; 7 nucleotides align to TRBD1. Germline CDR1 and CDR2: LNHNV and YYDKDF (reference sequence). This CDR3 has 14 amino acids. J was trimmed by 6 bases and V by 1 base; bases with no gene match: 3. CDR3 protein: CATSRVAGGNEQFF. The CDR3 DNA is TGTGCCACCAGCAGAGTGGCAGGGGGCAATGAGCAGTTCTTC.

The chain recombines TRBV5-6 with TRBJ2-7; TRBD1 agrees at 10 bases. Germline CDR1 SGHDT, CDR2 YYEEEE. V shed 1 base, J shed 6 bases, and the junction held 7 bases outside the gene matches. The CDR3 has 15 residues. In DNA, the CDR3 is TGTGCCAGCAGCTTGTGGAGGGACAGGGGCGTCGAGCAGTACTTC. Its translation: CASSLWRDRGVEQYF.

This sequence joins TRBV5-8 and TRBJ1-1; D gene ambiguous. Germline V CDR1 and CDR2: SGHTS, YDEGEE. Trimming stripped 1 base from V and 4 bases from J, with 17 bases between. CDR3 size: 16 residues. In nucleotides, the CDR3 is TGTGCCAGCAGCTTGATAGATCTGGGCGGGATCACTGAAGCTTTCTTT. Translating it yields CASSLIDLGGITEAFF.